Described below is a single T cell receptor beta chain sequence and its context. Its target is not known. This specimen belongs to a study of OX40 agonist ivuxolimab in advanced cancers. Study-wide results and caveats: Expanded clones belonging to CD8+ T cells outnumbered, on average, those of CD4+. Both CD4+ and CD8+ T cell populations in blood had undergone clonal expansion by week 6 at 0.1 to 3.0 mg/kg.

Germline V gene data show CDR1 as KGHSH and CDR2 as LQKENI. The CDR3 totals 15 residues. Exclusion applied to patients with autoimmune disease history or systemic immunosuppression. Sampled blood was obtained at baseline, cycle 4 day 1, and cycle 7 day 1. The protocol was immunoSEQ multiplex PCR, while the TCRdb copy is restricted to in-frame clones and leaves out a portion. The sample has around 15,000 clones; around 64% are singletons. The clonotype was recovered from an adult with an advanced solid tumor such as melanoma, head and neck, liver or kidney cancer. The J gene is TRBJ2-1, the V gene TRBV18, with D possibly matching TRBD2 (6 bases). Sequenced here: CD4+ or CD8+ T cells sorted from blood, sampled in a trial of the OX40 agonist ivuxolimab. As DNA, the CDR3 is TGTGCAGCTCACCGAAGGAGGGAGCAGGCTAATGAGCAGTTCTTC. Translating it yields CAAHRRREQANEQFF.